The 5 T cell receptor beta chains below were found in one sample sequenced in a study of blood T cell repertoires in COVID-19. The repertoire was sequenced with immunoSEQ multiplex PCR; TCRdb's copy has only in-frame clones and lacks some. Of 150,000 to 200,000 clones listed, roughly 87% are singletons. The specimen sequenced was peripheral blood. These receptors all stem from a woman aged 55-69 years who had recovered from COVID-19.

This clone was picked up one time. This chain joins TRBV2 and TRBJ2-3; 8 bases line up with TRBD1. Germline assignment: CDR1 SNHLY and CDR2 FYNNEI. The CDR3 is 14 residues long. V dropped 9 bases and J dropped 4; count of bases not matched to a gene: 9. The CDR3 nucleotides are TGTGCCAGTCACTTGGGACAGGTGCCAGATACGCAGTATTTT. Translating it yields CASHLGQVPDTQYF.

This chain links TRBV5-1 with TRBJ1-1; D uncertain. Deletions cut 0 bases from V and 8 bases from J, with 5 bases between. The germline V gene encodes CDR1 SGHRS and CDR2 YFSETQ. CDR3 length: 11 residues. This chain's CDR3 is CASSLGGEAFF. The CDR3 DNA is TGCGCCAGCAGCTTGGGAGGGGAAGCTTTCTTT.

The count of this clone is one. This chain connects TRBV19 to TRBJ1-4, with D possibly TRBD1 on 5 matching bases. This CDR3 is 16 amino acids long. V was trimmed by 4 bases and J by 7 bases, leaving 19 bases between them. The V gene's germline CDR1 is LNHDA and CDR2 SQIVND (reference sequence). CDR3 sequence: CASSTEGLAGREKLFF. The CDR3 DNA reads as TGTGCCAGTAGTACGGAGGGACTTGCGGGCCGTGAAAAACTGTTTTTT.

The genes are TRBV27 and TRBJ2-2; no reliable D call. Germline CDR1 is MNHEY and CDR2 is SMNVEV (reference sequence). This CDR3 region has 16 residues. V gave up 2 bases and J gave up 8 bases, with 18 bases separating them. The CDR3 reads CASSLLSRPLGGELFF. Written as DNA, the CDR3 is TGTGCCAGCAGTTTACTCTCCAGGCCCTTAGGTGGGGAGCTGTTTTTT.

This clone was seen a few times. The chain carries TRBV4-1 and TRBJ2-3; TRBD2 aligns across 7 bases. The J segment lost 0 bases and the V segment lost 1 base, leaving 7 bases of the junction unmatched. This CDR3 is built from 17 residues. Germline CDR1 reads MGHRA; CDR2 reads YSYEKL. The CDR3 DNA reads TGCGCCAGCAGCCAAGCTGGGCTAGCGGTGAGCACAGATACGCAGTATTTT. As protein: CASSQAGLAVSTDTQYF.